The clone carrying this T cell receptor beta chain has only a few counts. Antigen: not known. The PCR contained 60 Vbeta and 13 Jbeta primers. Clones were sequenced by immunoSEQ multiplex PCR, and TCRdb holds only the in-frame ones, with some missing. The data hold approximately 140,000 clones, with less than 85% observed a single time. The trim removed 0 bases at V and 12 bases at J, leaving 12 bases unmatched. CDR1 SGHTA and CDR2 FQGNSA come from the germline V gene. The CDR3 extends over 15 amino acids. This sample was included in a study of cytomegalovirus exposure and HLA in healthy donors. Study results and caveats: Associated with HLA alleles at 0.05 false discovery rate in a later analysis were about 17,000 TCR beta sequences. Most TCRs appeared rarely, but some public TCRs recurred in many donors. Sequencing depth across donors, presence/absence analyses assumed, was roughly uniform.

Sequencing was carried out using PBMCs. This receptor was taken from a man aged 35 to 55 in good health and CMV-seropositive. This chain joins TRBV7-2 and TRBJ1-1; 8 bases align to TRBD1. Written as DNA, the CDR3 is TGTGCCAGCAGCTTAGCCCCAAGACAGGGGATGGGGACTTTCTTT. Translating gives CASSLAPRQGMGTFF.